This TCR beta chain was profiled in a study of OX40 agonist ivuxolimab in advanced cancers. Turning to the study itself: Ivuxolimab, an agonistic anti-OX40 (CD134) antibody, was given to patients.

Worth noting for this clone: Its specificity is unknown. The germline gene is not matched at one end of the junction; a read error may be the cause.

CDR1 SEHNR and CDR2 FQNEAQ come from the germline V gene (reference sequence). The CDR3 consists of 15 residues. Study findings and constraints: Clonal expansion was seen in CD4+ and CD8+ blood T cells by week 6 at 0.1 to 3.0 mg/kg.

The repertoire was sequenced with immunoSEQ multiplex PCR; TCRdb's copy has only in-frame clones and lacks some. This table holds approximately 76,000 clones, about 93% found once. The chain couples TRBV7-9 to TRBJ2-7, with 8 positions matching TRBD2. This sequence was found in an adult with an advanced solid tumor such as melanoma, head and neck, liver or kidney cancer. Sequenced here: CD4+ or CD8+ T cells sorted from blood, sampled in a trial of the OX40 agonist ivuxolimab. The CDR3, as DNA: TGTGCCAGCAGCCTAGCGGGTCGAGACTCCTACGAGCAGTACTTC. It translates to CASSLAGRDSYEQYF.